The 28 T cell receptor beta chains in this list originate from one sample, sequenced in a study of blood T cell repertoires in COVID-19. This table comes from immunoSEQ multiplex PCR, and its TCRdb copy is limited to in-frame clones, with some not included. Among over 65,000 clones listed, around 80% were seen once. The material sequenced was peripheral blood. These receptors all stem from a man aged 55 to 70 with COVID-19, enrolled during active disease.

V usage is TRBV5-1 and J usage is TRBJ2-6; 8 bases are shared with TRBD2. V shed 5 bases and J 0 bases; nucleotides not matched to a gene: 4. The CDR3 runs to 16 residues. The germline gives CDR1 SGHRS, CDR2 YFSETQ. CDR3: CASRGLGSSGANVLTF. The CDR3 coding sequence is TGCGCCAGCAGGGGACTAGGGAGCTCTGGGGCCAACGTCCTGACTTTC.

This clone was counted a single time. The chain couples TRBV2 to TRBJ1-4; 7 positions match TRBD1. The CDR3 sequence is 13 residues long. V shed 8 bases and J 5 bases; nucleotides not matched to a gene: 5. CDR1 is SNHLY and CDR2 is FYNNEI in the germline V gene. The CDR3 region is CASGYRGNEKLFF. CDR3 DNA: TGTGCCAGCGGTTACAGGGGAAATGAAAAACTGTTTTTT.

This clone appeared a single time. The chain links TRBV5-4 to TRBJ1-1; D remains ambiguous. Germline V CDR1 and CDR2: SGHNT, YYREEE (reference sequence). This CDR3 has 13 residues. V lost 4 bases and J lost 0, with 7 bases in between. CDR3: CASSPQLNTEAFF. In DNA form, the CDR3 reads TGTGCCAGCAGCCCCCAATTGAACACTGAAGCTTTCTTT.

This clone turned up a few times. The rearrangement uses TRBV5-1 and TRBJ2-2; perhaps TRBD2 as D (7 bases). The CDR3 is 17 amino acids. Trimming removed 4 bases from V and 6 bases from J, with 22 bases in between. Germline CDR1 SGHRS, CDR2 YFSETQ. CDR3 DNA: TGCGCCAGCAGCCCGAGAGGGGCGGGGGCGGCCCCCGGGGAGCTGTTTTTT. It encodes CASSPRGAGAAPGELFF.

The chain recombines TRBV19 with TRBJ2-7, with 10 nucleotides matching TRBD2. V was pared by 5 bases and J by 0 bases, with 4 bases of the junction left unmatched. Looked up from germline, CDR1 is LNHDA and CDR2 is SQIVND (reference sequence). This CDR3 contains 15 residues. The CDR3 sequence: CASSEASGSSYEQYF. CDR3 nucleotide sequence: TGTGCCAGTAGTGAAGCTAGCGGGAGCTCCTACGAGCAGTACTTC. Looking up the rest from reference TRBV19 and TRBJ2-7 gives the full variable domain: DGGITQSPKYLFRKEGQNVTLSCEQNLNHDAMYWYRQDPGQGLRLIYYSQIVNDFQKGDIAEGYSVSREKKESFPLTVTSAQKNPTAFYLCASSEASGSSYEQYFGPGTRLTVT.

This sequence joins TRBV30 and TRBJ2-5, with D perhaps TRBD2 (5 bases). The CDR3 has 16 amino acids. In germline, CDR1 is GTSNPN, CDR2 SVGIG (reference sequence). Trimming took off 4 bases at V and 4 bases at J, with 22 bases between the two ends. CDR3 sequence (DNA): TGTGCCTGGATCCTACCTGGGAGTGCCGAACCAGAGACCCAGTACTTC. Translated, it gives CAWILPGSAEPETQYF.

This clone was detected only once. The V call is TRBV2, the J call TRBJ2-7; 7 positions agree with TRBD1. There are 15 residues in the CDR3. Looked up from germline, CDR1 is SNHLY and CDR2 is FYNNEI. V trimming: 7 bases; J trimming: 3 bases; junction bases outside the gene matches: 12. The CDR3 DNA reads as TGTGCCAGCACGACTCTGTGGACAGGAAACTACGAGCAGTACTTC. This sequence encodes CASTTLWTGNYEQYF.

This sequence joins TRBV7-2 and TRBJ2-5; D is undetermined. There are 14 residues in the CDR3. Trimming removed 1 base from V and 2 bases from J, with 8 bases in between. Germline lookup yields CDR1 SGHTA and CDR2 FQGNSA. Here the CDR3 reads CASSLGSIQETQYF. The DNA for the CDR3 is TGTGCCAGCAGCTTAGGATCTATTCAAGAGACCCAGTACTTC.

The DNA of the CDR3 is TGTGCCAGCAGCACAAGGAGACCCTCTGGAAACACCATATATTTT. This sequence encodes CASSTRRPSGNTIYF. The chain has TRBV11-3 and TRBJ1-3; D is unresolved. The length of the CDR3 is 15 residues. With 5 bases removed from V and 0 bases from J, the gap between germline ends came to 11 bases. Per the germline V gene, CDR1 is SGHNT and CDR2 is YENEEA. The full variable domain, rest sourced from reference TRBV11-3 and TRBJ1-3, is EAGVVQSPRYKIIEKKQPVAFWCNPISGHNTLYWYLQNLGQGPELLIRYENEEAVDDSQLPKDRFSAERLKGVDSTLKIQPAELGDSAVYLCASSTRRPSGNTIYFGEGSWLTVV.

The CDR3 reads CSASLPGNTEAFF. CDR3 sequence (DNA): TGCAGTGCTAGTCTGCCAGGGAACACTGAAGCTTTCTTT. The rearrangement links TRBV20-1 to TRBJ1-1; D gene uncertain. Germline V gene sequence: CDR1 DFQATT, CDR2 SNEGSKA (reference sequence). This CDR3 is 13 amino acids long. V lost 3 bases, J lost 1 base, and 9 bases lay in between.

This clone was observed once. CDR3 loop: CASRVQGASGGSDTQYF. In DNA form, the CDR3 reads TGTGCCAGCAGGGTCCAGGGGGCTAGCGGGGGTTCAGATACGCAGTATTTT. The chain is built from TRBV4-2 and TRBJ2-3; 10 nucleotides line up with TRBD2. V trimming: 6 bases; J trimming: 4 bases; junction bases outside the gene matches: 13. Per the germline V gene, CDR1 is LGHNA and CDR2 is YNFKEQ. CDR3 length equals 17 residues.

The CDR3: CATSDSTGQAFF. In DNA form, the CDR3 reads TGTGCCACCAGTGACTCGACAGGGCAGGCTTTCTTT. This chain links TRBV24-1 with TRBJ1-1, with 7 positions matching TRBD1. CDR3 size: 12 residues. V lost 4 bases, J lost 11 bases, and 6 bases stayed unmatched. Germline CDR1 KGHDR, CDR2 SFDVKD.

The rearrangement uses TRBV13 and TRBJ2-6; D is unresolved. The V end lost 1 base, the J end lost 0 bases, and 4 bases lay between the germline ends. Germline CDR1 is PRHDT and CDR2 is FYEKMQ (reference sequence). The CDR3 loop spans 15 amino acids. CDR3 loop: CASSLDSSGANVLTF. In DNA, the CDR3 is TGTGCCAGCAGCTTAGATAGCTCTGGGGCCAACGTCCTGACTTTC.

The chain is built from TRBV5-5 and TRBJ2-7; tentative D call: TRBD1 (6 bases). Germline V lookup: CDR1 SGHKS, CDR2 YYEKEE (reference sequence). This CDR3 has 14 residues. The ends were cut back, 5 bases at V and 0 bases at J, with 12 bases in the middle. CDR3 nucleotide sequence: TGTGCCAGCAGACGTGAACAGGGCTCCTACGAGCAGTACTTC. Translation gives CASRREQGSYEQYF.

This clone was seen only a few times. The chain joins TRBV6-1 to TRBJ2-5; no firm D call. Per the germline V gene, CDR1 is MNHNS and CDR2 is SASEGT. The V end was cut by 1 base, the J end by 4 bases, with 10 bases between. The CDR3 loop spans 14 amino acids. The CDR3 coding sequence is TGTGCCAGCAGTGAAGAATATCCCAGAGAGACCCAGTACTTC. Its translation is CASSEEYPRETQYF.

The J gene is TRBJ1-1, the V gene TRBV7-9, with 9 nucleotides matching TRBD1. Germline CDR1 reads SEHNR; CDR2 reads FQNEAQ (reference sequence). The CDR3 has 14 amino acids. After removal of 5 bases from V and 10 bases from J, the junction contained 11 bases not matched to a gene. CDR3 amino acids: CASSPTGTGLSAFF. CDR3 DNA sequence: TGTGCCAGCAGCCCAACCGGGACAGGGCTTTCAGCTTTCTTT.

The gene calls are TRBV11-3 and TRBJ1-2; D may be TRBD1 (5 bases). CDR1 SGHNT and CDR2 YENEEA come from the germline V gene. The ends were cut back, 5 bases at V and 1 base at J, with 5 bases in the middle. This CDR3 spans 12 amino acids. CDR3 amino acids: CASSQGNYGYTF. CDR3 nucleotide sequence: TGTGCCAGCAGCCAGGGTAACTATGGCTACACCTTC.

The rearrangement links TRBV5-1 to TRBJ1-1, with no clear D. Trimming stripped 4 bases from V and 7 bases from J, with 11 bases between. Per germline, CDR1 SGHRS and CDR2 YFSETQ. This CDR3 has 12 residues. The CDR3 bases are TGCGCCAGCAGCCTACCGGGAATTGAAGCTTTCTTT. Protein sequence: CASSLPGIEAFF.

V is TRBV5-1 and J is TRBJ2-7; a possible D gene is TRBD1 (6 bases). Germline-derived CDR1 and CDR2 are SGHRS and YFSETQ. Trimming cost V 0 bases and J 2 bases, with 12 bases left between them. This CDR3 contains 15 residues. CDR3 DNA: TGCGCCAGCAGCTTGGCGACAGGCCCGACCTACGAGCAGTACTTC. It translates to CASSLATGPTYEQYF. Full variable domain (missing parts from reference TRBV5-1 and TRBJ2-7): KAGVTQTPRYLIKTRGQQVTLSCSPISGHRSVSWYQQTPGQGLQFLFEYFSETQRNKGNFPGRFSGRQFSNSRSEMNVSTLELGDSALYLCASSLATGPTYEQYFGPGTRLTVT.

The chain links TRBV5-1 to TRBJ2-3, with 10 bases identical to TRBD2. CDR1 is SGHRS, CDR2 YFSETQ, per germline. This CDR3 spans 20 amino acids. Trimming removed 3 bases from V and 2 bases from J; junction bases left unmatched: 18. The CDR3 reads CASSYSPGSRTSGNTDTQYF. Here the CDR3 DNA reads TGCGCCAGCAGCTACTCTCCAGGGTCCAGGACTAGCGGAAACACAGATACGCAGTATTTT. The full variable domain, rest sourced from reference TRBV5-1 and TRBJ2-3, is KAGVTQTPRYLIKTRGQQVTLSCSPISGHRSVSWYQQTPGQGLQFLFEYFSETQRNKGNFPGRFSGRQFSNSRSEMNVSTLELGDSALYLCASSYSPGSRTSGNTDTQYFGPGTRLTVL.

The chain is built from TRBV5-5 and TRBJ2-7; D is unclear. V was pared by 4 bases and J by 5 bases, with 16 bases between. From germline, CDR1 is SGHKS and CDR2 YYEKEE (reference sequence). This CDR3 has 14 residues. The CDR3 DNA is TGTGCCAGCAGCCCTCAAAGCCCCCCGCACGAGCAGTACTTC. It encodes CASSPQSPPHEQYF.

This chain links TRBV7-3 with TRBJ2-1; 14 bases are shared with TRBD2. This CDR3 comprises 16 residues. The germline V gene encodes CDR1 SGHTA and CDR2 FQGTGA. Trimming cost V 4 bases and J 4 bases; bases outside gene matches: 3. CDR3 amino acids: CASSSGTSGGYNEQFF. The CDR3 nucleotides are TGTGCCAGCAGCTCAGGGACTAGCGGGGGATACAATGAGCAGTTCTTC.

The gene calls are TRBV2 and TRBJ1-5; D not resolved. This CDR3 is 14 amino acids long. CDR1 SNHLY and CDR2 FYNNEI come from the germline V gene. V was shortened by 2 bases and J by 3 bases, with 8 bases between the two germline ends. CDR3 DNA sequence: TGTGCCAGCAGTGAAATTCAACTCAATCAGCCCCAGCATTTT. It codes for CASSEIQLNQPQHF.

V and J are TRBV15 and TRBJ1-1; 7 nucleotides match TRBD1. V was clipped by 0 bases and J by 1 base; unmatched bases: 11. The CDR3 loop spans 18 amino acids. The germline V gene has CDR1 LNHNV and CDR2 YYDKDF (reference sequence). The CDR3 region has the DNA TGTGCCACCAGCAGAGATTTGAGGGGGGACAGACAGAACACTGAAGCTTTCTTT. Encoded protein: CATSRDLRGDRQNTEAFF. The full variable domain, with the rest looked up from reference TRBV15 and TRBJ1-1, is DAMVIQNPRYQVTQFGKPVTLSCSQTLNHNVMYWYQQKSSQAPKLLFHYYDKDFNNEADTPDNFQSRRPNTSFCFLDIRSPGLGDTAMYLCATSRDLRGDRQNTEAFFGQGTRLTVV.

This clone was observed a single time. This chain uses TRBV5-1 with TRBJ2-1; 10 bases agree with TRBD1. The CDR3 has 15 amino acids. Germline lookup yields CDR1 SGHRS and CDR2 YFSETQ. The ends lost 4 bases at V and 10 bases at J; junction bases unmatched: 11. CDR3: CASSAPGTGVSEQFF. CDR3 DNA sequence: TGCGCCAGCAGCGCCCCCGGGACAGGGGTTAGCGAGCAGTTCTTC. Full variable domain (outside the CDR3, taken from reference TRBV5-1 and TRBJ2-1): KAGVTQTPRYLIKTRGQQVTLSCSPISGHRSVSWYQQTPGQGLQFLFEYFSETQRNKGNFPGRFSGRQFSNSRSEMNVSTLELGDSALYLCASSAPGTGVSEQFFGPGTRLTVL.

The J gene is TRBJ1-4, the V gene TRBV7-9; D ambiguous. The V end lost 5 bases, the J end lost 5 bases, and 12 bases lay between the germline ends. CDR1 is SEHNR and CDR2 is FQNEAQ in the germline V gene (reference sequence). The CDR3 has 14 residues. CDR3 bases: TGTGCCAGCAGCCGGAGGACGGAAAATGAAAAACTGTTTTTT. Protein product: CASSRRTENEKLFF.

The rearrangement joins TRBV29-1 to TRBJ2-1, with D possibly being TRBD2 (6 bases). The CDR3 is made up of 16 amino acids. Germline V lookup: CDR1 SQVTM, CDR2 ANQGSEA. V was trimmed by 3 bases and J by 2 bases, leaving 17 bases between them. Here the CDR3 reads CSVEGGAAIAYNEQFF. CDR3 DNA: TGCAGCGTTGAGGGGGGAGCCGCCATTGCCTACAATGAGCAGTTCTTC.

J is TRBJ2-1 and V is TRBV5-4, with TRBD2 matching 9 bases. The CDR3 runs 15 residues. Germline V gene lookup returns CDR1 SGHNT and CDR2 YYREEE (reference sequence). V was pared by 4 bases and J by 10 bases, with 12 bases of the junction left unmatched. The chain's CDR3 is CASSRPGREGSEQFF. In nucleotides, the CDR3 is TGTGCCAGCAGCCGCCCTGGGCGGGAGGGATCAGAGCAGTTCTTC. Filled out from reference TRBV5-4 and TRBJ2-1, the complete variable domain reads ETGVTQSPTHLIKTRGQQVTLRCSSQSGHNTVSWYQQALGQGPQFIFQYYREEENGRGNFPPRFSGLQFPNYSSELNVNALELDDSALYLCASSRPGREGSEQFFGPGTRLTVL.